This T cell receptor beta chain was sequenced in a study of CD8+ T cells in alopecia areata. Regarding the study as a whole: Clonality in lesional scalp, especially alopecia totalis/universalis, exceeded that of normal scalp. The study also sequences resident alphabeta T cells of normal skin in scalp samples. Mice gave a clearer picture of TCR sharing than patients did, possibly for HLA-related reasons.

The germline V gene has CDR1 MNHNS and CDR2 SASEGT. Trimming left V 1 base short and J 2 bases short, with 6 bases between. The CDR3 covers 14 residues. Concerning this clone: Its antigen is unknown. Other DNA sequences in this sample translate to the same CDR3.

It was cDNA, reverse transcribed from extracted RNA, that served as the sequencing template. Using immunoSEQ multiplex PCR, the repertoire was profiled, and TCRdb retains in-frame clones only, with some absent. The table shows 100,000 to 150,000 clones, with 47% occurring only once. Samples from alopecia areata patients were lesional scalp punch biopsies and peripheral blood. The sequencing input was NKG2D-low CD8+ T cells sorted from blood. The chain recombines TRBV6-1 with TRBJ1-5; D uncertain. The TCR originated in a human donor with alopecia areata. The CDR3 nucleotides read TGTGCCAGCAGTGAAGGCGGGGGCAATCAGCCCCAGCATTTT. This codes for CASSEGGGNQPQHF.